These 27 T cell receptor beta chains were sequenced from one sample in a study of cytomegalovirus exposure and HLA in healthy donors. The PCR had 60 Vbeta and 13 Jbeta primers. The assay was immunoSEQ multiplex PCR, and TCRdb's table has in-frame clones only and misses some. There are 120,000 or so clones in the sample; 8% to 11% occur only once, and about 4.7% lies in the top ten. The sequencing input was PBMCs. The receptors derive from a woman aged 18-35 years in good health and CMV-seropositive.

This clone turned up a few times. The chain recombines TRBV2 with TRBJ2-5; 7 nucleotides align to TRBD1. Germline V gene data show CDR1 as SNHLY and CDR2 as FYNNEI. The CDR3 runs 13 residues. V shed 8 bases and J 5 bases; nucleotides not matched to a gene: 8. The CDR3 reads CASRTGVGETQYF. The CDR3 region has the DNA TGTGCCAGCCGAACAGGGGTCGGGGAGACCCAGTACTTC. The whole variable domain, filled in from reference TRBV2 and TRBJ2-5, reads EPEVTQTPSHQVTQMGQEVILRCVPISNHLYFYWYRQILGQKVEFLVSFYNNEISEKSEIFDDQFSVERPDGSNFTLKIRSTKLEDSAMYFCASRTGVGETQYFGPGTRLLVL.

A few counts support this clone. The chain combines TRBV7-9 with TRBJ2-2; 11 bases match TRBD2. This CDR3 is built from 15 residues. Per germline, CDR1 SEHNR and CDR2 FQNEAQ (reference sequence). Trimming at V came to 5 bases and at J to 6 bases, leaving 5 bases not matched to a gene. The CDR3 coding sequence is TGTGCCAGCAGCAGAACTAGCGGGAGCCCCGGGGAGCTGTTTTTT. As protein: CASSRTSGSPGELFF.

There are a few counts of this clone. CDR3 nucleotide sequence: TGTGCCAGAACCCTTCTGTGCGGGAGGTCGGAAACCGGGGAGCTGTTTTTT. This translates into CARTLLCGRSETGELFF. The chain employs TRBV5-3 and TRBJ2-2; 8 bases agree with TRBD2. TRBV5-3 is flagged as an ORF with uncertain function. The J segment lost 5 bases and the V segment lost 6 bases, leaving 15 bases of the junction unmatched. This CDR3 has 17 residues.

This chain connects TRBV7-9 to TRBJ1-3; TRBD1 is a possible D gene (5 bases). The CDR3 sequence is 14 residues long. Per the germline V gene, CDR1 is SEHNR and CDR2 is FQNEAQ (reference sequence). The V end lost 6 bases, the J end lost 0 bases, and 9 bases lay between the germline ends. The CDR3 reads CASSYDSSGNTIYF. In DNA form, the CDR3 reads TGTGCCAGCAGTTACGACAGCTCTGGAAACACCATATATTTT.

The chain joins TRBV7-6 to TRBJ2-1, with D uncertain. The CDR3 has 14 amino acids. Per the germline V gene, CDR1 is SGHVS and CDR2 is FNYEAQ. V was trimmed by 4 bases and J by 4 bases, leaving 11 bases between them. This CDR3 is CASSSFGGYNEQFF. In DNA, the CDR3 is TGTGCCAGCAGCTCATTTGGCGGTTACAATGAGCAGTTCTTC. Looking up the rest from reference TRBV7-6 and TRBJ2-1 gives the full variable domain: GAGVSQSPRYKVTKRGQDVALRCDPISGHVSLYWYRQALGQGPEFLTYFNYEAQQDKSGLPNDRFSAERPEGSISTLTIQRTEQRDSAMYRCASSSFGGYNEQFFGPGTRLTVL.

This rearrangement joins TRBV7-2 to TRBJ1-5; 9 bases are shared with TRBD1. From germline, CDR1 is SGHTA and CDR2 FQGNSA. The CDR3 runs 14 residues. V was pared by 5 bases and J by 10 bases, with 9 bases of the junction left unmatched. The CDR3 here is CASSPGQGRTPQHF. In DNA, the CDR3 is TGTGCCAGCAGCCCAGGACAGGGGAGAACACCCCAGCATTTT.

For this clone: Mismatch with germline at one junction end may stem from a read error. The V call is TRBV7-7, the J call TRBJ2-3, with 7 bases that match TRBD1. CDR1 and CDR2 from the germline V gene are SSHAT and FNYEAQ (reference sequence). This CDR3 has 15 residues. Here the CDR3 DNA reads TGTGCTAGCAGCTTAGGGGACAGTAGCACAGATACGCAGTATTTT. As protein: CASSLGDSSTDTQYF. The variable domain in full, with the rest retrieved from reference TRBV7-7 and TRBJ2-3, is GAGVSQSPRYKVTKRGQDVTLRCDPISSHATLYWYQQALGQGPEFLTYFNYEAQPDKSGLPSDRFSAERPEGSISTLTIQRTEQRDSAMYRCASSLGDSSTDTQYFGPGTRLTVL.

V gene TRBV4-1 combines with J gene TRBJ1-2; no reliable D call. With 4 bases removed from V and 6 bases from J, the gap between germline ends came to 21 bases. The CDR3 has 16 residues. The germline V gene encodes CDR1 MGHRA and CDR2 YSYEKL. CDR3 protein: CASSPLLRSRENGYTF. CDR3 nucleotides: TGCGCCAGCAGCCCCCTGTTACGGTCTCGGGAAAATGGCTACACCTTC.

The chain joins TRBV4-2 to TRBJ1-4; 10 positions match TRBD1. Germline V gene data show CDR1 as LGHNA and CDR2 as YNFKEQ. The CDR3 has 18 amino acids. V was pared by 0 bases and J by 1 base, with 5 bases of the junction left unmatched. CDR3 coding DNA: TGTGCCAGCAGCCAAGATAGTGACAGGGGGCAAACTAATGAAAAACTGTTTTTT. Its protein product is CASSQDSDRGQTNEKLFF.

The chain employs TRBV7-9 and TRBJ1-1; D remains ambiguous. Germline V gene data show CDR1 as SEHNR and CDR2 as FQNEAQ (reference sequence). V lost 5 bases to trimming and J lost 0 bases, with 10 bases between them. The CDR3 length is 14 residues. CDR3 amino acids: CASSAPGVNTEAFF. The CDR3 region has the DNA TGTGCCAGCAGCGCTCCCGGGGTGAACACTGAAGCTTTCTTT.

This clone was seen only a few times. The chain combines TRBV7-3 with TRBJ1-1; D not resolved. Germline V gene lookup returns CDR1 SGHTA and CDR2 FQGTGA. Trimming shortened V by 5 bases and J by 0 bases, and 7 bases separated the two germline ends. The CDR3 sequence is 13 residues long. CDR3 sequence: CASSPVMNTEAFF. CDR3 coding DNA: TGTGCCAGCAGCCCAGTCATGAACACTGAAGCTTTCTTT.

Only a few counts were recorded for this clone. Within the sample, other DNA sequences also encode this same CDR3. The rearrangement joins TRBV9 to TRBJ1-5, with a tentative D call TRBD1 (5 bases). The CDR3 runs 16 residues. Between the trimmed V and J ends, which lost 6 bases and 1 base, there was a span of 17 bases. Germline CDR1 is SGDLS and CDR2 is YYNGEE. DNA of the CDR3: TGTGCCAGCACCGGGGGTGGTGGTGGAAGCAATCAGCCCCAGCATTTT. It is translated as CASTGGGGGSNQPQHF.

The V call is TRBV6-5, the J call TRBJ1-2, with 8 bases lining up with TRBD1. Germline V lookup: CDR1 MNHEY, CDR2 SVGAGI. The CDR3 sequence is 14 residues long. V trimming: 4 bases; J trimming: 3 bases; junction bases outside the gene matches: 4. CDR3 in amino acids: CASSWAGGYYGYTF. The CDR3 nucleotides are TGTGCCAGCAGTTGGGCAGGGGGCTACTATGGCTACACCTTC.

This clone was observed a handful of times. The rearrangement joins TRBV6-5 to TRBJ1-3; no firm D call. Deletions cut 6 bases from V and 7 bases from J, with 13 bases between. Per the germline V gene, CDR1 is MNHEY and CDR2 is SVGAGI. CDR3 length: 13 amino acids. The CDR3 region has the DNA TGTGCCAGCAGGGCGGGAGGTGGGAACACCATATATTTT. It encodes CASRAGGGNTIYF.

This clone was seen repeatedly, ten times or more. V gene TRBV5-4 combines with J gene TRBJ2-2, with 8 nucleotides matching TRBD1. The CDR3 runs to 17 residues. V trimming: 0 bases; J trimming: 7 bases; junction bases outside the gene matches: 11. Germline CDR1 reads SGHNT; CDR2 reads YYREEE (reference sequence). CDR3 coding DNA: TGTGCCAGCAGCTTGGCCGGGCAGGGGGCCAGGAGCGGGGAGCTGTTTTTT. Translating gives CASSLAGQGARSGELFF.

A word on this clone: The same CDR3 is also encoded by other DNA sequences in this sample. This chain's CDR3 is CASSHLGTEAFF. The CDR3 region has the DNA TGCGCCAGCAGCCACCTAGGCACTGAAGCTTTCTTT. This rearrangement joins TRBV4-1 to TRBJ1-1; D not certain. This CDR3 is 12 amino acids long. The V and J ends lost 3 bases and 4 bases respectively, with 6 bases between them. CDR1 MGHRA and CDR2 YSYEKL come from the germline V gene.

This clone has a handful of counts. The genes are TRBV11-2 and TRBJ2-2, with a tentative D call TRBD2 (5 bases). CDR1 is SGHAT and CDR2 is FQNNGV in the germline V gene. Trimming pared 2 bases from V and 6 bases from J, leaving 7 bases between. This CDR3 spans 13 amino acids. The CDR3 bases are TGTGCCAGCAGCTTAATGGGAGCCGGGGAGCTGTTTTTT. Protein sequence: CASSLMGAGELFF.

The V and J genes are TRBV7-3 and TRBJ1-5; TRBD1 matches at 8 bases. The germline V gene encodes CDR1 SGHTA and CDR2 FQGTGA. The CDR3 covers 13 residues. J gave up 9 bases and V 5 bases, and 6 bases lay outside the gene matches. CDR3 amino acids: CASSRDRGLPQHF. The CDR3 DNA reads as TGTGCCAGCAGCCGTGACAGGGGTCTGCCCCAGCATTTT. The complete variable domain, with remaining parts taken from reference TRBV7-3 and TRBJ1-5, reads GAGVSQTPSNKVTEKGKYVELRCDPISGHTALYWYRQSLGQGPEFLIYFQGTGAADDSGLPNDRFFAVRPEGSVSTLKIQRTERGDSAVYLCASSRDRGLPQHFGDGTRLSIL.

The chain employs TRBV5-5 and TRBJ2-2; D is possibly TRBD1 (5 bases). CDR3 length: 18 residues. The germline CDR1 and CDR2 sequences are SGHKS and YYEKEE (reference sequence). V was cut by 1 base and J by 1 base, with 17 bases left in between. The CDR3 nucleotides are TGTGCCAGCAGCTTGATAGGCAGGGCCGACATGAACACCGGGGAGCTGTTTTTT. Translating it yields CASSLIGRADMNTGELFF.

This clone was counted a few times. The chain carries TRBV7-2 and TRBJ2-3, with D possibly TRBD2 on 6 matching bases. The CDR3 loop spans 16 amino acids. Germline CDR1 SGHTA, CDR2 FQGNSA. Trimming removed 5 bases from V and 5 bases from J, with 20 bases in between. CDR3 protein: CASSETAGIEGDTQYF. Here the CDR3 DNA reads TGTGCCAGCAGCGAAACCGCGGGGATAGAGGGAGATACGCAGTATTTT.

This chain links TRBV28 with TRBJ2-2; 13 bases align to TRBD2. V lost 4 bases to trimming and J lost 4 bases; unmatched junction nucleotides: 6. Germline CDR1 reads MDHEN; CDR2 reads SYDVKM. CDR3 length equals 17 residues. CDR3 DNA sequence: TGTGCCAGCAGTTCGACTAGCGGGAGGTTCAGCACCGGGGAGCTGTTTTTT. It specifies CASSSTSGRFSTGELFF.

This clone has more than one count but fewer than ten. Additional DNA sequences in this sample encode the identical CDR3. The rearrangement joins TRBV5-5 to TRBJ1-1, with 7 nucleotides matching TRBD1. The junction had 0 bases not matched to a gene; V was cut back by 0 bases and J by 1 base. There are 14 residues in the CDR3. CDR1 is SGHKS and CDR2 is YYEKEE in the germline V gene (reference sequence). CDR3 nucleotide sequence: TGTGCCAGCAGCTTGGCAGGGGGGAACACTGAAGCTTTCTTT. It specifies CASSLAGGNTEAFF.

This clone was counted a few times. The gene calls are TRBV5-1 and TRBJ2-7; TRBD1 aligns across 9 bases. Germline values: CDR1 SGHRS, CDR2 YFSETQ. Germline trimming cut 4 bases from V and 6 bases from J; bases unmatched to any gene: 8. The CDR3 contains 14 residues. The CDR3 sequence: CASSPGQGFGEQYF. The CDR3 DNA reads as TGCGCCAGCAGCCCGGGACAGGGATTTGGCGAGCAGTACTTC.

In the case of this clone: Other DNA sequences of this sample code for an identical CDR3. The chain employs TRBV7-3 and TRBJ2-1, with D hard to call. This CDR3 is built from 12 residues. Germline V gives CDR1 SGHTA, CDR2 FQGTGA. V lost 0 bases and J lost 8, with 5 bases in between. The CDR3 protein is CASSLTGDEQFF. CDR3 DNA sequence: TGTGCCAGCAGCTTAACAGGAGATGAGCAGTTCTTC.

V gene TRBV2 combines with J gene TRBJ2-7, with 7 positions matching TRBD2. V was pared by 3 bases and J by 4 bases, with 6 bases of the junction left unmatched. Germline loops: CDR1 SNHLY, CDR2 FYNNEI. The CDR3 runs 14 residues. The CDR3 nucleotides are TGTGCCAGCAGTGAGCGGGAGTTGCGATACGAGCAGTACTTC. This sequence encodes CASSERELRYEQYF. Full variable domain (rest looked up from reference TRBV2 and TRBJ2-7): EPEVTQTPSHQVTQMGQEVILRCVPISNHLYFYWYRQILGQKVEFLVSFYNNEISEKSEIFDDQFSVERPDGSNFTLKIRSTKLEDSAMYFCASSERELRYEQYFGPGTRLTVT.

The gene calls are TRBV2 and TRBJ2-7; the D gene is possibly TRBD1 (6 bases). With 6 bases removed from V and 1 base from J, the gap between germline ends came to 22 bases. The CDR3 spans 17 residues. Germline CDR1 SNHLY, CDR2 FYNNEI. The CDR3 nucleotides are TGTGCCAGCAGAGCTCCCGGGGTTCGGGACACATCCTACGAGCAGTACTTC. This encodes CASRAPGVRDTSYEQYF.

This clone has ten or more counts. This rearrangement joins TRBV6-4 to TRBJ2-3; the D gene is possibly TRBD2 (6 bases). The length of the CDR3 is 20 residues. V lost 4 bases, J lost 2 bases, and 28 bases lay in between. Germline CDR1 reads MRHNA; CDR2 reads SNTAGT. The CDR3 is CASSVPTVGGKGLSTDTQYF. CDR3 DNA: TGTGCCAGCAGTGTCCCCACAGTTGGGGGGAAGGGTCTCTCCACAGATACGCAGTATTTT.